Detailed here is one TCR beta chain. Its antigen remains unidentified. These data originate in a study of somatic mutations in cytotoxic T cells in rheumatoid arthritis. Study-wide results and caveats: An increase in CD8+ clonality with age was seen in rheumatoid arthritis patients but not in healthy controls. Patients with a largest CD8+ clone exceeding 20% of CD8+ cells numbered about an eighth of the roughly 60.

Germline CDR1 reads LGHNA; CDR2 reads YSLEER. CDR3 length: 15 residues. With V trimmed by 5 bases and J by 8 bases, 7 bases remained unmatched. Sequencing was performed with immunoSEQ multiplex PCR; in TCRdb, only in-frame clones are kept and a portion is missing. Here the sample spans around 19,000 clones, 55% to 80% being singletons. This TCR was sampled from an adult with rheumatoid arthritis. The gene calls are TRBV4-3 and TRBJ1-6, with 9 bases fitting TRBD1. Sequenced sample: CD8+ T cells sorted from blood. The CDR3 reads CASSTGGARDSPLHF. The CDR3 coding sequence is TGCGCCAGCAGCACAGGGGGCGCGAGGGATTCACCCCTCCACTTT.